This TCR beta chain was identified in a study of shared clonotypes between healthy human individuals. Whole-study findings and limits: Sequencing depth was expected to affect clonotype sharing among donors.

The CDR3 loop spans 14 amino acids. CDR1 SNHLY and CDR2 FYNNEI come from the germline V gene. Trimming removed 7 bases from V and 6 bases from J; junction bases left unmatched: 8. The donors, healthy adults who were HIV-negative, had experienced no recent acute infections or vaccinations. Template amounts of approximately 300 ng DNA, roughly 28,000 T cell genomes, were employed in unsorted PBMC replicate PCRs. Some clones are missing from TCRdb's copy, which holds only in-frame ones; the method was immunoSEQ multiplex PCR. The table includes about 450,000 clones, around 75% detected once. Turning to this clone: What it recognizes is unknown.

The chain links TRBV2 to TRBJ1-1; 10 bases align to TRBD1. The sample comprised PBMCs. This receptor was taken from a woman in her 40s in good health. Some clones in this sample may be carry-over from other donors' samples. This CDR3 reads CASKDRGQVSEAFF. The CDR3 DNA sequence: TGTGCCAGCAAAGACAGGGGGCAGGTCTCTGAAGCTTTCTTT.